This T cell receptor beta chain was captured in a study of T cells in Graves' hyperthyroidism and ophthalmopathy. Regions amplified from RNA transcripts were the TCR beta CDR3 regions. HTBI primers were used for first-round RT-PCR of the TCR CDR3. One entry per CDR3 protein results from TCRdb running MiXCR on the multiplex PCR reads. The profile covers approximately 500,000 distinct CDR3 sequences, with roughly 50% appearing a single time and around 7.7% taken by the ten largest. CDR3 length: 13 residues. Unmatched junction bases numbered 3, after V lost 6 bases and J lost 7 bases. This receptor was identified in a woman between 18 and 29 years old with Graves' hyperthyroidism. The sample was peripheral blood or thyroid tissue (not recorded which). The rearrangement joins TRBV12-3 or TRBV12-4 to TRBJ1-2, with 12 bases that match TRBD1. This chain's CDR3 is CASRGTGGSGYTF. The CDR3 DNA is TGTGCCAGCAGGGGGACAGGGGGCTCTGGCTACACCTTC.